These T cell receptor beta chains were read from a single sample in a study of cytomegalovirus exposure and HLA in healthy donors. Assay used: immunoSEQ multiplex PCR; TCRdb lists only in-frame clones, some missing. The sample lists about 160,000 clones; about four fifths were seen once. The specimen was PBMCs. These receptors were taken from a man in his fifties or sixties in good health and CMV-seropositive. Each CDR3 is given with its conserved first and last residue. Not every row has a clone size; where given, it reads once, few, many or a size class.

j_call | cdr3_length | clone_size | v_call | cdr3_aa
TRBJ1-1 | 17 | . | TRBV5-4 | CASSPSPGTGLNTEAFF
TRBJ2-7 | 14 | once | TRBV6-6 | CASKSAGTLYEQYF
TRBJ2-5 | 11 | . | TRBV29-1 | CSVDRDGTQYF
TRBJ2-7 | 15 | . | TRBV9 | CASSASSGVSYEQYF
TRBJ1-1 | 14 | . | TRBV2 | CASNGQGRDTEAFF
TRBJ1-2 | 14 | . | TRBV5-6 | CASSHDTGGHGYTF
TRBJ2-1 | 14 | . | TRBV11-2 | CASSPIGSYNEQFF
TRBJ2-2 | 13 | . | TRBV7-3 | CASSSLAIGELFF
TRBJ1-5 | 13 | . | TRBV6-5 | CASSRDRGQPQHF
TRBJ2-5 | 17 | . | TRBV5-1 | CASSSSRMTGPEETQYF
TRBJ1-4 | 16 | . | TRBV5-4 | CASSLGGDSLNEKLFF
TRBJ2-2 | 18 | . | TRBV18 | CASSQRTFSTSSTGELFF
TRBJ2-3 | 15 | once | TRBV28 | CASSLIAGVPDTQYF
TRBJ2-7 | 14 | . | TRBV19 | CASSISSGKYEQYF
TRBJ2-3 | 13 | . | TRBV19 | CASSSGLAGPQYF
TRBJ1-4 | 19 | . | TRBV28 | CASSGPGTGASVRVEKLFF
TRBJ1-4 | 14 | few | TRBV30 | CAWSGGTGQDRLFF
TRBJ2-7 | 15 | . | TRBV2 | CASSDRGQTSYEQYF
TRBJ2-7 | 14 | few | TRBV7-2 | CASSLVKGIHEQYF
TRBJ2-7 | 13 | . | TRBV6-1 | CASSYSQGREQYF
TRBJ2-3 | 15 | . | TRBV5-1 | CASSLEQGGGDTQYF
TRBJ2-1 | 15 | once | TRBV29-1 | CSVGQDTNLYNEQFF
TRBJ2-3 | 15 | . | TRBV10-3 | CAISEVGDYTDTQYF